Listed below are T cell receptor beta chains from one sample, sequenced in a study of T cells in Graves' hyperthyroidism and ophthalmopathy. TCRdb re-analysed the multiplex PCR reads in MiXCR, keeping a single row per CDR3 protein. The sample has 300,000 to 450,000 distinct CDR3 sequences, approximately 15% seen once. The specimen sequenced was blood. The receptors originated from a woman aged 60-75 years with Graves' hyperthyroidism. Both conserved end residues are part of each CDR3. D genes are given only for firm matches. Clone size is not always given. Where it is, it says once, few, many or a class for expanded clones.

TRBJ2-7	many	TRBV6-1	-	CASSPALGTGAHSYEQYF	TGTGCCAGCAGTCCTGCGTTAGGGACTGGAGCGCACTCCTACGAGCAGTACTTC
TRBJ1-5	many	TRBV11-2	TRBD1	CASSLGRGDQPQHF	TGTGCCAGCAGCTTGGGCAGGGGGGATCAGCCCCAGCATTTT
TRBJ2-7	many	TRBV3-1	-	CASSQGPTHSYEQYF	TGTGCCAGCAGCCAGGGTCCGACCCACTCCTACGAGCAGTACTTC
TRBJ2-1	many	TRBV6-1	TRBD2	CASSLFLAGSLLSYNEQFF	TGTGCCAGCAGCCTCTTCTTAGCGGGATCCCTTCTTAGCTACAATGAGCAGTTCTTC
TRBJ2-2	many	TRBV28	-	CASSSSPGAVGELFF	TGTGCCAGCAGCTCCTCCCCGGGGGCTGTCGGGGAGCTGTTTTTT
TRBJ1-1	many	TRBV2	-	CASSGGRWAFF	TGTGCCAGCAGTGGGGGGCGGTGGGCTTTCTTT
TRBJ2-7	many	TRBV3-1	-	CASSRQTSSYEQYF	TGTGCCAGCAGCCGACAGACGAGCTCCTACGAGCAGTACTTC
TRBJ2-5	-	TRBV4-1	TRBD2	CASSPYPVSSGRVETQYF	TGCGCCAGCAGCCCCTACCCAGTATCTAGCGGGAGGGTTGAGACCCAGTACTTC
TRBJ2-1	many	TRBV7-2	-	CASTPRGAFRDLYNEQFF	TGTGCCAGCACCCCCCGGGGGGCGTTCCGAGATCTCTACAATGAGCAGTTCTTC
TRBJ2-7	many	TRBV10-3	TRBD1	CAISEGTGLYEQYF	TGTGCCATCAGTGAGGGGACAGGGCTATACGAGCAGTACTTC
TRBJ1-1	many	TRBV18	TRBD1	CASSTPRGLANTEAFF	TGTGCCAGCTCAACACCCAGGGGGCTGGCGAACACTGAAGCTTTCTTT
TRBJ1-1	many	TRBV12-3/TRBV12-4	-	CASSPHGITNEAFF	TGTGCCAGCAGTCCCCACGGAATAACAAATGAAGCTTTCTTT
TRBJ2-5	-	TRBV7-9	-	CASSLYQLETQYF	TGTGCCAGCAGCTTATATCAGTTGGAGACCCAGTACTTC
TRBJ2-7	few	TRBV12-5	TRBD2	CASGLSGAYSEQYF	TGTGCTAGTGGTTTGAGCGGGGCATACAGCGAGCAGTACTTC
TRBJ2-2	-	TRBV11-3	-	CASSLDLDTGELFF	TGTGCCAGCAGCTTAGACCTGGACACCGGGGAGCTGTTTTTT
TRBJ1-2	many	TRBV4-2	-	CASSQDPDFTYGYTF	TGTGCCAGCAGCCAAGATCCGGACTTTACGTATGGCTACACCTTC
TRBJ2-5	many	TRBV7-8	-	CASSPLGGEKETQYF	TGTGCCAGCAGCCCACTCGGGGGTGAAAAAGAGACCCAGTACTTC
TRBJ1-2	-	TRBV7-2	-	CASSFDVGGYTF	TGTGCCAGCAGCTTCGACGTGGGTGGCTACACCTTC
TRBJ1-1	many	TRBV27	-	CASSFNRATEAFF	TGTGCCAGCAGTTTTAATCGGGCGACTGAAGCTTTCTTT
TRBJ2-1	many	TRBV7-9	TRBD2	CASSLGGSSGRAGEQFF	TGTGCCAGCAGCTTAGGGGGATCTAGCGGGAGGGCCGGAGAGCAGTTCTTC
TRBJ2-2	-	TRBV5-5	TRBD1	CASSYRDRETGELFF	TGTGCCAGCAGCTACCGGGACAGGGAAACCGGGGAGCTGTTTTTT
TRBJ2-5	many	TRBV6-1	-	CASSRQDGGETQYF	TGTGCCAGCAGTCGACAGGACGGCGGGGAGACCCAGTACTTC
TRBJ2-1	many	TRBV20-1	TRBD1	CSARPGTGNNEQFF	TGCAGTGCTAGACCCGGGACAGGGAACAATGAGCAGTTCTTC
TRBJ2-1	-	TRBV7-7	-	CASSPSGTWDEQFF	TGTGCTAGCAGCCCTTCCGGGACTTGGGATGAGCAGTTCTTC
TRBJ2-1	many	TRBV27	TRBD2	CASSSDGLAGHNEQFF	TGTGCCAGCAGTTCCGACGGACTAGCGGGCCACAATGAGCAGTTCTTC
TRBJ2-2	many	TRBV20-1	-	CSARAPSGTSNTGELFF	TGCAGTGCTAGAGCCCCCTCAGGCACGTCGAACACCGGGGAGCTGTTTTTT
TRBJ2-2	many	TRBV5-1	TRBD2	CASSLGSGSYAGELFF	TGCGCCAGCAGCTTGGGTAGCGGGAGTTACGCCGGGGAGCTGTTTTTT
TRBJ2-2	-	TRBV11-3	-	CASSGRRGELFF	TGTGCCAGCAGCGGGAGGCGCGGGGAGCTGTTTTTT
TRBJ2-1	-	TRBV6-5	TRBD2	CASSYSLAGYNEQFF	TGTGCCAGCAGTTACTCGCTAGCGGGATACAATGAGCAGTTCTTC
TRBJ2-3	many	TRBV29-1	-	CSVNRQDLYTDTQYF	TGCAGCGTTAATAGACAGGATCTCTACACAGATACGCAGTATTTT
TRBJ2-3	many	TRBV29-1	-	CSVESGYSDTQYF	TGCAGCGTTGAATCTGGGTATTCAGATACGCAGTATTTT
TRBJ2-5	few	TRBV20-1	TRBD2	CSARPTSGVQETQYF	TGCAGTGCTAGGCCGACTAGCGGGGTCCAAGAGACCCAGTACTTC
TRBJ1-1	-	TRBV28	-	CVSSGTPLGTEAFF	TGTGTCAGCAGCGGGACACCTTTAGGCACTGAAGCTTTCTTT
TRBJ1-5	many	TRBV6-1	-	CASSEWGNQPQHF	TGTGCCAGCAGTGAATGGGGGAATCAGCCCCAGCATTTT
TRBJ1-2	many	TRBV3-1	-	CASSPRQRRAGYTF	TGTGCCAGCAGCCCAAGACAGAGGAGGGCTGGCTACACCTTC
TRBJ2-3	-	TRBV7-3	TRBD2	CASSLSSGGGDTQYF	TGTGCCAGCAGCTTAAGCAGTGGGGGGGGGGATACGCAGTATTTT
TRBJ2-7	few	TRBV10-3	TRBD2	CAISVERDPYEQYF	TGTGCCATCAGTGTGGAGCGGGACCCCTACGAGCAGTACTTC
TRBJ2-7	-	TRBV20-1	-	CSVVGAAGSYNEQYF	TGCAGCGTTGTCGGGGCAGCGGGCTCCTACAATGAGCAGTACTTC
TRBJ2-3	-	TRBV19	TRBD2	CASSSGRGTDTQYF	TGTGCCAGTAGCAGCGGGAGGGGCACAGATACGCAGTATTTT
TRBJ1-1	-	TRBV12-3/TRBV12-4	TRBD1	CASSLRTGRVNTEAFF	TGTGCCAGCAGTCTCCGGACAGGGCGGGTGAACACTGAAGCTTTCTTT
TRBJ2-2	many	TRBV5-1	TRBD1	CASSPGQVGGELFF	TGCGCCAGCAGTCCTGGACAGGTCGGCGGGGAGCTGTTTTTT
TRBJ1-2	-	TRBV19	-	CASSIAGRYGYTF	TGTGCCAGTAGTATAGCGGGGCGCTATGGCTACACCTTC
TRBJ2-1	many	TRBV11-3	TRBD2	CASSLMGTSGSNEQFF	TGTGCCAGCAGCTTAATGGGGACTAGCGGGAGTAATGAGCAGTTCTTC
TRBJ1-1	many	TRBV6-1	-	CASSAQGQAQINTEAFF	TGTGCCAGCAGTGCCCAGGGACAAGCTCAAATTAACACTGAAGCTTTCTTT
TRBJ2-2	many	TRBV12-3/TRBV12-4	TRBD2	CATIGLGSNTGELFF	TGTGCCACCATAGGACTAGGGTCGAACACCGGGGAGCTGTTTTTT
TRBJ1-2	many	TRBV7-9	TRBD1	CASTPGTGIGGYTF	TGTGCCAGCACCCCCGGGACAGGAATAGGTGGCTACACCTTC
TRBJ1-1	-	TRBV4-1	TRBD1	CATHEGQGYTEAFF	TGCGCCACCCACGAGGGACAGGGATACACTGAAGCTTTCTTT
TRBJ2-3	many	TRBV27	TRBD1	CASSRQGADTQYF	TGTGCCAGCAGCCGACAGGGTGCAGATACGCAGTATTTT
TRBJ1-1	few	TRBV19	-	CASSLGGRPNTEAFF	TGTGCCAGTAGCCTCGGTGGCAGACCGAACACTGAAGCTTTCTTT
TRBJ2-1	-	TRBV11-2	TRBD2	CASSFVAGASFNEQFF	TGTGCCAGCAGCTTCGTAGCGGGGGCCTCTTTCAATGAGCAGTTCTTC
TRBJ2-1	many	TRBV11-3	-	CASSLGARGLSSEQFF	TGTGCCAGCAGCTTAGGTGCGCGGGGCTTATCAAGTGAGCAGTTCTTC
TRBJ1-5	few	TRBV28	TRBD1	CASRPGAGGRQPQHF	TGTGCCAGCAGGCCAGGGGCAGGGGGTCGACAGCCCCAGCATTTT
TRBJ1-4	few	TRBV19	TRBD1	CASSNRGPNEKLFF	TGTGCCAGTAGTAACAGGGGGCCTAATGAAAAACTGTTTTTT
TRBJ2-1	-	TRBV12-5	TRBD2	CASGLTGLAGVYNEQFF	TGTGCTAGTGGTTTGACCGGACTAGCGGGAGTCTACAATGAGCAGTTCTTC